This T cell receptor beta chain stems from a study of metastatic and nonmetastatic thyroid tumors. Overall study: Repertoire comparison spanned blood and tumor or nodule tissue of malignant and benign thyroid patients.

TCRdb re-called the PCR reads with MiXCR. The profile shows about 20,000 clones, roughly a third of them singletons. Thyroid surgery was preceded by no treatment in any patient. A note on this clone: The same CDR3 can be traced to other DNA sequences in this sample.

CDR3 length: 15 amino acids. V lost 1 base to trimming and J lost 3 bases, with 12 bases between them. CDR1 is SGHRS and CDR2 is YFSETQ in the germline V gene. The clonotype originates from a female donor with papillary thyroid cancer or a benign thyroid nodule (not recorded which). Some clones in this sample may be carry-over from other donors' samples. The chain couples TRBV5-1 to TRBJ2-3, with D perhaps matching TRBD2 (6 bases). Source material: tumor tissue. In nucleotides, the CDR3 is TGCGCCAGCAGCTTGTACGCAGGGAGGACAGATACGCAGTATTTT. It codes for CASSLYAGRTDTQYF.